The sequence of this T cell receptor beta chain was determined in a study of cytomegalovirus exposure and HLA in healthy donors. Study conclusions and caveats: Earlier findings revealed that most TCR beta V segments proved productive either about 87% or about 30% of the time.

With regard to this clone: Its cognate antigen is unknown.

In germline, CDR1 is SGDLS, CDR2 YYNGEE. V was trimmed by 2 bases and J by 3 bases, leaving 9 bases between them. This CDR3 is 14 amino acids long. This PCR relied on a set of 60 Vbeta primers and 13 Jbeta primers. The method was immunoSEQ multiplex PCR; TCRdb's version includes in-frame clones alone and lacks a portion of them. This sample has roughly 180,000 clones, with 80% found just once. Sequenced: PBMCs. This clonotype was sampled from a girl between 10 and 17 years old in good health and CMV-seropositive. The chain employs TRBV9 and TRBJ1-3; no reliable D call. The CDR3 loop is CASSVELLGNTIYF. The CDR3 region has the DNA TGTGCCAGCAGCGTCGAGCTACTTGGAAACACCATATATTTT.